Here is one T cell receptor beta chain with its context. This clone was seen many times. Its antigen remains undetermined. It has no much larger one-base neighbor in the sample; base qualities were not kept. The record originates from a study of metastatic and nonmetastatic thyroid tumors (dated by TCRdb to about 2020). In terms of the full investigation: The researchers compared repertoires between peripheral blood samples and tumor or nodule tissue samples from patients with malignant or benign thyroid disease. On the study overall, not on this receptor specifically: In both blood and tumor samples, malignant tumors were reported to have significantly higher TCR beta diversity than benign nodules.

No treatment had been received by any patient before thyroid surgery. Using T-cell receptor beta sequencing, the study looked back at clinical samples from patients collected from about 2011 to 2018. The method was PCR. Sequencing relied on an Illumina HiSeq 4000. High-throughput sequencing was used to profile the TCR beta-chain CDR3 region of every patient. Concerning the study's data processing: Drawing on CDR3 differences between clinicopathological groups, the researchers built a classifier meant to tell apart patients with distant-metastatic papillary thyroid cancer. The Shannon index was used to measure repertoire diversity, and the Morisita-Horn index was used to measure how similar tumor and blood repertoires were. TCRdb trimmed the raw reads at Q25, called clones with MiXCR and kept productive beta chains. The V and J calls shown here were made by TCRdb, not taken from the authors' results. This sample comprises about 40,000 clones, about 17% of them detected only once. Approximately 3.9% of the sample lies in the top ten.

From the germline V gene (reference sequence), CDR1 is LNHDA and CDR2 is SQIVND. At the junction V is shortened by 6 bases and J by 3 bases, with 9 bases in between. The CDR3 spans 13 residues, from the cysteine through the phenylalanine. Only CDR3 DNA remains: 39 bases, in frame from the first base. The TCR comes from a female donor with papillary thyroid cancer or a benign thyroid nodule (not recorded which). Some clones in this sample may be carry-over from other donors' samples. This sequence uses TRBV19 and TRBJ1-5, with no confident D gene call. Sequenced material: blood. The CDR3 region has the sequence CASRHNINQPQHF. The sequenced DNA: TGTGCCAGTAGGCATAACATCAATCAGCCCCAGCATTTT.